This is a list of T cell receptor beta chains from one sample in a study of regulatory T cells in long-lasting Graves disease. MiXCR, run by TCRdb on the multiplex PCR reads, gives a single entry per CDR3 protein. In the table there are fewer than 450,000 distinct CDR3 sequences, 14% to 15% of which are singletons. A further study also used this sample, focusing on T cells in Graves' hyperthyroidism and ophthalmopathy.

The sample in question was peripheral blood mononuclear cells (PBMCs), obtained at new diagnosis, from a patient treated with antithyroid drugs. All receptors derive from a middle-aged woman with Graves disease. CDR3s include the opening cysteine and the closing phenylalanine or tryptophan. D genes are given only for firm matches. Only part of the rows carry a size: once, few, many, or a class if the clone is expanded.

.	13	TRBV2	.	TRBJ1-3	CASTGDSGNTIYF	TGTGCCAGCACCGGGGACTCTGGAAACACCATATATTTT
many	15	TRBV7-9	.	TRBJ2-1	CASSLVTSSYNEQFF	TGTGCCAGCAGCTTAGTCACGAGCTCCTACAATGAGCAGTTCTTC
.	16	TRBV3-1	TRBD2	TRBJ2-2	CASSQWTSGRTGELFF	TGTGCCAGCAGCCAATGGACTAGCGGGAGAACCGGGGAGCTGTTTTTT
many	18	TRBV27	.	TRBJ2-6	CASSPTGSLLSGANVLTF	TGTGCCAGCAGCCCGACGGGGTCCCTACTCTCTGGGGCCAACGTCCTGACTTTC
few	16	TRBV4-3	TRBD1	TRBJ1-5	CASSPGRDSLGGPQHF	TGCGCCAGCAGTCCCGGGAGGGACAGCCTGGGTGGGCCCCAGCATTTT
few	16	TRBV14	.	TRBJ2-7	CASSQEEPGYKNEQYF	TGTGCCAGCAGCCAAGAGGAGCCGGGATATAAGAATGAGCAGTACTTC
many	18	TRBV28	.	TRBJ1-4	CASSFPSRGSATNEKLFF	TGTGCCAGCAGTTTTCCTTCGAGGGGGAGTGCAACTAATGAAAAACTGTTTTTT
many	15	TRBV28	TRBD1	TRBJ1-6	CASSFPGTDNSPLHF	TGTGCCAGCAGTTTTCCCGGGACAGATAATTCACCCCTCCACTTT
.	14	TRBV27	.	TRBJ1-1	CASSPYRLNTEAFF	TGTGCCAGCAGTCCCTACAGGTTGAACACTGAAGCTTTCTTT
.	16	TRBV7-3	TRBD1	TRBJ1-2	CASSLAPGQGGYGYTF	TGTGCCAGCAGCTTAGCCCCCGGGCAGGGGGGCTATGGCTACACCTTC
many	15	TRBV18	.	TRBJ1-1	CASSPLGWGDTEAFF	TGTGCCAGCTCACCGCTCGGTTGGGGGGACACTGAAGCTTTCTTT
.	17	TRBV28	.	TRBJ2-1	CASSPRLRPSSYNEQFF	TGTGCCAGCAGTCCTAGATTGAGGCCTAGCTCCTACAATGAGCAGTTCTTC
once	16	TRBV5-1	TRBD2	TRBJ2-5	CASSTASGRVQETQYF	TGCGCCAGCAGCACGGCTAGCGGGAGAGTCCAAGAGACCCAGTACTTC
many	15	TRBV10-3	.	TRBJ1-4	CAISPGRVTNEKLFF	TGTGCCATCAGCCCCGGCAGGGTGACTAATGAAAAACTGTTTTTT
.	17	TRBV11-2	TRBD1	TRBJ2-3	CASSLGQTGAPTDTQYF	TGTGCCAGCAGCTTAGGCCAGACAGGGGCCCCCACAGATACGCAGTATTTT
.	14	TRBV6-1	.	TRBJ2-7	CASSSTDSSYEQYF	TGTGCCAGCAGCTCGACGGATAGCTCCTACGAGCAGTACTTC
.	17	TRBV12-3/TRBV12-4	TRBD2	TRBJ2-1	CASSFLGLAGGQNEQFF	TGTGCCAGCAGTTTCCTGGGACTAGCGGGAGGGCAGAATGAGCAGTTCTTC
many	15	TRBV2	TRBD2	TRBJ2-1	CASKSLAGGLNEQFF	TGTGCCAGCAAATCACTAGCGGGAGGGCTTAATGAGCAGTTCTTC
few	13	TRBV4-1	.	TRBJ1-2	CASSQDSVSPYTF	TGCGCCAGCAGCCAAGATTCGGTCAGCCCCTACACCTTC
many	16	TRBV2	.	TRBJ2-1	CASSPRQGGSYNEQFF	TGTGCCAGCAGTCCTCGGCAGGGAGGATCCTACAATGAGCAGTTCTTC
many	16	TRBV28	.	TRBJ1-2	CASSPGGVQSTIGYTF	TGTGCCAGCAGTCCGGGAGGGGTGCAGTCGACTATAGGCTACACCTTC
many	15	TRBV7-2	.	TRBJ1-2	CASSSVAIIAYGYTF	TGTGCCAGCAGCTCTGTAGCAATTATTGCCTATGGCTACACCTTC
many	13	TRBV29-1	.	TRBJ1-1	CSVAPRRDTEAFF	TGCAGCGTTGCACCGAGAAGGGACACTGAAGCTTTCTTT
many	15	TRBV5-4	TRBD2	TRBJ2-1	CASSLRAGEGNEQFF	TGTGCCAGCAGCTTGCGTGCGGGGGAAGGGAATGAGCAGTTCTTC
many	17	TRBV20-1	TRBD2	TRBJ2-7	CSARPSGSYFSMGEQYF	TGCAGTGCTAGGCCTAGCGGGAGTTATTTTTCGATGGGCGAGCAGTACTTC
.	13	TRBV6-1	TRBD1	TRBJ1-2	CAIWTGAVYGYTF	TGTGCCATTTGGACAGGGGCGGTCTATGGCTACACCTTC
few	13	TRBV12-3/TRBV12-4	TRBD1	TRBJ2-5	CASQTGGDETQYF	TGTGCCAGCCAGACAGGGGGCGACGAGACCCAGTACTTC
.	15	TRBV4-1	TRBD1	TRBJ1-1	CASSQGTGGWTEAFF	TGCGCCAGCAGCCAAGGCACAGGGGGTTGGACTGAAGCTTTCTTT
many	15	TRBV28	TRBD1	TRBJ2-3	CASSPQGARSDTQYF	TGTGCCAGCAGTCCGCAGGGGGCCCGGTCAGATACGCAGTATTTT
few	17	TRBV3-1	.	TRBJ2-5	CASSQDPRRGRVRTQYF	TGTGCCAGCAGCCAAGACCCCCGGAGGGGGAGGGTGAGGACCCAGTACTTC
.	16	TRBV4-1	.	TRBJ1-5	CASSQAESLGNQPQHF	TGCGCCAGCAGCCAAGCAGAGTCCCTTGGCAATCAGCCCCAGCATTTT
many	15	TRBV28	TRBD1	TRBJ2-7	CASSLRDSYRYEQYF	TGTGCCAGCAGTCTCCGGGACAGTTACCGCTACGAGCAGTACTTC
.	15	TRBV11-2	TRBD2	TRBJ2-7	CASSPTTSGTPLLNF	TGTGCCAGCAGCCCTACAACTAGCGGGACCCCTCTGCTCAACTTC
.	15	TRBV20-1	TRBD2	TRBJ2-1	CSALTSETPYNEQFF	TGCAGTGCTTTGACTAGCGAGACACCCTACAATGAGCAGTTCTTC
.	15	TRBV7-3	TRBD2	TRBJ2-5	CASSLTGTSGETQYF	TGTGCCAGCAGCTTAACCGGGACTAGCGGAGAGACCCAGTACTTC
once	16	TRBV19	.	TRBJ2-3	CASSITTPVLADTQYF	TGTGCCAGTAGTATAACCACCCCAGTTTTAGCAGATACGCAGTATTTT
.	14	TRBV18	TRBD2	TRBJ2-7	CASSWEGLTDEQYF	TGTGCCAGCTCCTGGGAGGGCTTGACAGACGAGCAGTACTTC